These 20 T cell receptor beta chains were all obtained from the same sample, sequenced in a study of blood T cell repertoires in COVID-19. The repertoire was sequenced with immunoSEQ multiplex PCR; TCRdb's copy has only in-frame clones and lacks some. This sample has about 140,000 clones, with roughly 84% found just once. The sample consisted of peripheral blood. Receptor source: a man aged 30 to 45 with COVID-19, enrolled during active disease.

V gene TRBV28 combines with J gene TRBJ2-7, with D maybe TRBD2 (7 bases). The V end was cut by 3 bases, the J end by 4 bases, with 13 bases between. Germline V gene data show CDR1 as MDHEN and CDR2 as SYDVKM. CDR3 size: 14 residues. CDR3 sequence: CASSFWGGAYEQYF. CDR3 nucleotides: TGTGCCAGCAGTTTTTGGGGGGGGGCTTACGAGCAGTACTTC.

This clone has only a few counts. One junction end disagrees with the germline gene, perhaps due to a read error. J is TRBJ1-6 and V is TRBV7-7, with 7 bases lining up with TRBD1. This CDR3 has 14 residues. Germline CDR1 is SSHAT and CDR2 is FNYEAQ (reference sequence). CDR3 region: CASSLTGDNSPLHF. CDR3 in DNA: TGTGCTAGCAGCTTAACAGGGGATAATTCACCCCTCCACTTT.

The chain is built from TRBV29-1 and TRBJ1-2, with D possibly matching TRBD1 (5 bases). Trimming left V 7 bases short and J 5 bases short, with 11 bases between. The germline V gene has CDR1 SQVTM and CDR2 ANQGSEA. The CDR3 length is 11 residues. DNA of the CDR3: TGCAGCGCCTCGGAGGGGTATGGCTACACCTTC. Its protein product is CSASEGYGYTF. Together with reference TRBV29-1 and TRBJ1-2, the CDR3 gives the full variable domain: SAVISQKPSRDICQRGTSLTIQCQVDSQVTMMFWYRQQPGQSLTLIATANQGSEATYESGFVIDKFPISRPNLTFSTLTVSNMSPEDSSIYLCSASEGYGYTFGSGTRLTVV.

Written as DNA, the CDR3 is TGTGCCAGCAGGGAGGGAACTAACTATGGCTACACCTTC. Translating gives CASREGTNYGYTF. The V gene is TRBV9, the J gene TRBJ1-2, with no clear D. V was trimmed by 5 bases and J by 0 bases, leaving 8 bases between them. The V gene's germline CDR1 is SGDLS and CDR2 YYNGEE. This CDR3 spans 13 amino acids.

This chain uses TRBV28 with TRBJ1-2, with D possibly TRBD1 on 6 matching bases. Trimming took 5 bases from V and 3 from J, leaving 22 bases between them. This CDR3 is built from 17 residues. In germline, CDR1 is MDHEN, CDR2 SYDVKM. The CDR3 protein is CASSQYLSGGRDYGYTF. CDR3 bases: TGTGCCAGCAGTCAGTACCTGTCGGGGGGGCGCGACTATGGCTACACCTTC.

The CDR3 sequence is CASSRNRGSEAFF. For the CDR3, the DNA is TGTGCCAGCAGCAGAAACAGGGGTTCTGAAGCTTTCTTT. The genes are TRBV27 and TRBJ1-1; 7 bases map to TRBD1. The germline CDR1 and CDR2 sequences are MNHEY and SMNVEV (reference sequence). J gave up 6 bases and V 6 bases, and 7 bases lay outside the gene matches. The CDR3 sequence is 13 residues long.

The chain carries TRBV2 and TRBJ2-4; 7 nucleotides match TRBD2. The CDR3 totals 15 residues. CDR1 is SNHLY, CDR2 FYNNEI, per germline. V gave up 5 bases and J gave up 5 bases; unmatched junction bases: 9. CDR3 sequence: CASSPFVGGENIQYF. CDR3 DNA sequence: TGTGCCAGCAGTCCCTTCGTGGGGGGGGAAAACATTCAGTACTTC. The full variable domain, with the rest looked up from reference TRBV2 and TRBJ2-4, is EPEVTQTPSHQVTQMGQEVILRCVPISNHLYFYWYRQILGQKVEFLVSFYNNEISEKSEIFDDQFSVERPDGSNFTLKIRSTKLEDSAMYFCASSPFVGGENIQYFGAGTRLSVL.

The V gene is TRBV11-2, the J gene TRBJ2-3, with 7 nucleotides matching TRBD2. Germline V gene data show CDR1 as SGHAT and CDR2 as FQNNGV. V gave up 6 bases and J gave up 7 bases; unmatched junction bases: 10. The CDR3 is 14 amino acids. The CDR3 bases are TGTGCCAGCAGTCCTAGCGGAACCATAAATACGCAGTATTTT. This translates into CASSPSGTINTQYF.

The V and J genes are TRBV9 and TRBJ1-4; D may be TRBD1 (5 bases). Germline V gene lookup returns CDR1 SGDLS and CDR2 YYNGEE. V was cut by 2 bases and J by 2 bases, with 7 bases left in between. The CDR3 is 14 amino acids. The DNA for the CDR3 is TGTGCCAGCAGCGTTGGGGGGACTAATGAAAAACTGTTTTTT. Its protein is CASSVGGTNEKLFF.

The chain combines TRBV4-1 with TRBJ2-1; 9 bases align to TRBD2. The germline CDR1 and CDR2 sequences are MGHRA and YSYEKL. This CDR3 comprises 18 residues. V lost 0 bases to trimming and J lost 7 bases; unmatched junction nucleotides: 13. The CDR3 nucleotides read TGCGCCAGCAGCCAAGAGATAGGGCGGGAGGGCCTTAGGAATGAGCAGTTCTTC. Protein: CASSQEIGREGLRNEQFF.

The CDR3 region is CASSLVGGASNYGYTF. CDR3 DNA sequence: TGTGCCAGCAGCTTAGTAGGGGGCGCTTCTAACTATGGCTACACCTTC. The chain joins TRBV7-6 to TRBJ1-2; 7 nucleotides match TRBD1. The V segment lost 1 base and the J segment 0 bases; nucleotides outside the gene matches: 5. Germline V gives CDR1 SGHVS, CDR2 FNYEAQ. The CDR3 loop spans 16 amino acids.

This clone showed up just once. The rearrangement links TRBV7-2 to TRBJ2-2; 11 nucleotides line up with TRBD2. Per the germline V gene, CDR1 is SGHTA and CDR2 is FQGNSA. V lost 5 bases and J lost 4; bases outside the gene matches: 9. This CDR3 spans 17 amino acids. CDR3: CASSPPRLAGSTGELFF. DNA for the CDR3: TGTGCCAGCAGCCCCCCCCGACTAGCGGGATCCACCGGGGAGCTGTTTTTT.

The chain links TRBV19 to TRBJ2-7, with 9 nucleotides matching TRBD1. Losses at the gene ends were 4 bases for V and 2 bases for J; bases not matched to a gene: 9. This CDR3 comprises 16 residues. In germline, CDR1 is LNHDA, CDR2 SQIVND (reference sequence). CDR3 residues: CASSTIWTGATYEQYF. As DNA, the CDR3 is TGTGCCAGTAGTACGATTTGGACAGGGGCTACCTACGAGCAGTACTTC.

The chain joins TRBV7-2 to TRBJ1-2; 9 nucleotides agree with TRBD1. CDR1 and CDR2 (germline): SGHTA, FQGNSA. This CDR3 is built from 18 residues. The trim removed 4 bases at V and 4 bases at J, leaving 16 bases unmatched. The CDR3 loop is CASSYPWDREGGPYGYTF. CDR3 nucleotides: TGTGCCAGCAGCTACCCATGGGACAGGGAGGGGGGGCCCTATGGCTACACCTTC.

The chain uses TRBV19 and TRBJ2-5; the match to TRBD2 covers 11 bases. Trimming cost V 0 bases and J 3 bases; bases outside gene matches: 9. The CDR3 runs 18 residues. The germline gives CDR1 LNHDA, CDR2 SQIVND (reference sequence). The CDR3 region has the DNA TGTGCCAGTAGTATAGATGGGGGACTAGCGGAGCCCAAAGAGACCCAGTACTTC. It translates to CASSIDGGLAEPKETQYF.

This chain links TRBV28 with TRBJ2-7; D gene ambiguous. Trimming pared 3 bases from V and 2 bases from J, leaving 11 bases between. CDR3 length: 14 residues. Looked up from germline, CDR1 is MDHEN and CDR2 is SYDVKM. The CDR3 region has the DNA TGTGCCAGCAGTTTGTTAGAGTTGCCCTACGAGCAGTACTTC. It translates to CASSLLELPYEQYF.

The rearrangement uses TRBV15 and TRBJ1-4; a weak D match, TRBD1 (5 bases). Trimming left V 3 bases short and J 8 bases short, with 13 bases between. CDR1 and CDR2 (germline): LNHNV, YYDKDF (reference sequence). CDR3 length equals 14 residues. CDR3 DNA: TGTGCCACCAGCAGTGGACCCCGGGGGGAAAAACTGTTTTTT. This sequence encodes CATSSGPRGEKLFF. The entire variable domain, with the rest obtained from reference TRBV15 and TRBJ1-4, is as follows: DAMVIQNPRYQVTQFGKPVTLSCSQTLNHNVMYWYQQKSSQAPKLLFHYYDKDFNNEADTPDNFQSRRPNTSFCFLDIRSPGLGDTAMYLCATSSGPRGEKLFFGSGTQLSVL.

This chain links TRBV6-2 or TRBV6-3 with TRBJ2-1; 12 nucleotides align to TRBD2. Germline-derived CDR1 and CDR2 are MNHEY and SVGEGT. Losses at the gene ends were 0 bases for V and 12 bases for J; bases not matched to a gene: 6. CDR3 length: 15 amino acids. CDR3 sequence (DNA): TGTGCCAGCAGTTACTCGGGACTAGCGGGTCAAGGGCAGTTCTTC. Translated, it gives CASSYSGLAGQGQFF.

V is TRBV6-6 and J is TRBJ1-1; 9 bases align to TRBD1. J was trimmed by 3 bases and V by 6 bases; bases with no gene match: 8. The CDR3 has 15 amino acids. From germline, CDR1 is MNHNY and CDR2 SVGAGI (reference sequence). The CDR3 bases are TGTGCCAGCAGCCAACAGACAGGGGGGGACACTGAAGCTTTCTTT. Its protein is CASSQQTGGDTEAFF.

This chain uses TRBV19 with TRBJ1-1; perhaps TRBD1 as D (5 bases). V was cut by 5 bases and J by 0 bases, with 13 bases left in between. Germline CDR1 and CDR2: LNHDA and SQIVND (reference sequence). This CDR3 is built from 15 residues. CDR3 bases: TGTGCCAGTAGTGCCGTTGACAGCATGAACACTGAAGCTTTCTTT. Amino acid sequence: CASSAVDSMNTEAFF.